The clone carrying this TCR beta chain was seen repeatedly, ten times or more. Antigen unknown. TCRdb reprocessed the reads via MiXCR and lists one record per CDR3 protein. The sample has 300,000 or so distinct CDR3 sequences; roughly 25% are singletons. This entry belongs to a study of T cell repertoires in cytomegalovirus infection. Study-level information: CMV epitopes used comprised recently identified HLA-C-restricted ones and well-studied HLA-B-restricted ones. Indicated by public TCR beta signatures were CMV infection and matching HLA type. The study, taken as a whole, reports: Clonotype analysis showed dominance of the ex vivo response by HLA-C-restricted CMV-specific TCR beta clonotypes.

The sample here was cultured PBMCs, taken from culture after CMV antigen stimulation. The TCR originated in a human donor in good health (CMV status not recorded). Some clones in this sample may be carry-over from other donors' samples.

CDR3: CASSRAGDTQYF. The CDR3 nucleotides read TGTGCCAGCAGTCGAGCGGGCGATACGCAGTATTTT. This chain connects TRBV27 to TRBJ2-3; maybe TRBD2 (6 bases). Germline CDR1 and CDR2: MNHEY and SMNVEV (reference sequence). Trimming removed 5 bases at V and 6 bases at J, with 9 bases between. This CDR3 region has 12 residues.